The text below deals with one TCR beta chain. Its antigen has not been determined. Nothing much larger sits one base from this clone, and base qualities are not available. The immunoSEQ Assay, a bias-controlled multiplex PCR, was used to amplify TCRbeta CDR3 regions from genomic DNA. The original methods were these. Within the assay, amplification of reference gene primers was used to estimate how many nucleated cells each sample contained. Sequence reads were collapsed and filtered to measure the absolute abundance of every unique TCRbeta CDR3 rearrangement. Productive Simpson clonality was computed per sample as the square root of Simpson's diversity index over productive rearrangements. TCRdb's version of the immuneACCESS table is confined to in-frame rearrangements and falls short of the full clone set. An unresolved V gene accounts for under half of the shortfall where checked; the remainder is of unknown origin. The DNA gave D and trimming, while V, J and clone size come from that table. In this sample the table shows about 300,000 clones, around 83% of which occur a single time. The ten largest clones add up to around 1.2% of the sample.

This record belongs to a study of blood T cell repertoires in COVID-19 (dated by TCRdb to the early 2020s). In terms of the full investigation: Samples from collaborators originated in the United States, Italy and Spain and spanned both the acute and convalescent phases of COVID-19. Subjects who had been exposed to COVID-19, were actively infected with it, or had recovered from it provided the deeply sampled blood TCRbeta repertoires that made up the dataset. HLA class I and class II types, where available, came from metadata supplied by the sample provider rather than from assay-based typing. Samples were obtained from the ongoing ImmuneRACE study (first 160 participants) and from over 1,000 subjects provided by 6 global collaborators. Sample metadata almost always included a de-identified subject ID, COVID-19 status, age in years and sex. The repertoires were released in a freely available public database meant as a resource for research on the immune response to SARS-CoV-2. The prospective study material was composed of cDNA or gDNA derived from T cells, B-cell-depleted T cells, or PBMCs.

Whole blood was collected in K2EDTA tubes by collaborating institutions according to the institutions' own protocols. For TCRbeta analysis, collaborators shipped samples in one of three forms: frozen whole blood, isolated PBMCs, or DNA extracted from either of those sample types. Findings and caveats that apply to the study as a whole: Clinical and demographic metadata were provided uncurated, with the amount varying by source and participant.

This clonotype was obtained from a woman aged 45-60 years with acute or convalescent COVID-19. The specimen sequenced was peripheral blood.

The nucleotide sequence is given as TGCAGTGCTCGTGTGGGGGGGGGCCTCGCAGATACGCAGTATTTT. This gives the protein CSARVGGGLADTQYF. The V and J genes are TRBV20-1 and TRBJ2-3; D gene: possibly TRBD2, on 7 matching bases. Including the terminal cysteine and phenylalanine, the CDR3 comprises 15 residues. CDR3 DNA only is kept here, 45 bases in frame from base 1. Deletion took 5 bases off V and 4 bases off J, with a span of 19 bases between the germline ends. Taken from the germline V gene (reference sequence), the CDR1 and CDR2 loops are DFQATT and SNEGSKA.